This is a list of T cell receptor beta chains from one sample in a study of blood T cell repertoires in COVID-19. Libraries were prepared by immunoSEQ multiplex PCR; TCRdb keeps only in-frame clonotypes and omits some of them. The sample lists 250,000 to 300,000 clones; 80% to 95% were seen once. The sample consisted of PBMCs or T cells enriched from blood (not recorded which). These receptors came from a young woman who had recovered from COVID-19. Each CDR3 is given with its conserved first and last residue. Each record gives: J gene, D gene, V gene, clone size, CDR3 protein, CDR3 DNA. The D gene is left open where the match is weak. The size of a clone is reported for some rows only, either as once, few or many, or as a class for expanded clones.

J: TRBJ2-7
D: -
V: TRBV24-1
size: -
CDR3: CATSGGPSYEQYF
DNA: TGTGCCACCAGTGGGGGCCCCTCCTACGAGCAGTACTTC

J: TRBJ1-6
D: -
V: TRBV6-5
size: -
CDR3: CASSYEAVLYNSPLHF
DNA: TGTGCCAGCAGTTATGAGGCAGTTCTGTATAATTCACCCCTCCACTTT

J: TRBJ2-3
D: TRBD2
V: TRBV12-5
size: -
CDR3: CASGLSISGSTQYF
DNA: TGTGCTAGTGGTTTATCCATTAGCGGGAGTACGCAGTATTTT

J: TRBJ1-5
D: -
V: TRBV28
size: -
CDR3: CASSFGLNQPQHF
DNA: TGTGCCAGCAGTTTTGGGCTCAATCAGCCCCAGCATTTT

J: TRBJ1-2
D: -
V: TRBV3-1/TRBV3-2
size: once
CDR3: CASSQVDTLTF
DNA: TGTGCCAGCAGCCAAGTTGACACCCTTACCTTC

J: TRBJ2-3
D: -
V: TRBV19
size: -
CDR3: CASSPYRGANTDTQYF
DNA: TGTGCCAGTAGTCCCTACCGGGGAGCTAACACAGATACGCAGTATTTT

J: TRBJ2-3
D: TRBD1
V: TRBV2
size: -
CDR3: CASSLTGTGTDTQYF
DNA: TGTGCCAGCAGTTTAACCGGGACAGGCACAGATACGCAGTATTTT

J: TRBJ2-1
D: -
V: TRBV2
size: -
CDR3: CASNRRVDEQFF
DNA: TGTGCCAGCAATCGCAGGGTTGATGAGCAGTTCTTC

J: TRBJ2-6
D: -
V: TRBV30
size: once
CDR3: CAQQVGGSPGANVLTF
DNA: TGTGCGCAACAAGTAGGGGGATCCCCTGGGGCCAACGTCCTGACTTTC

J: TRBJ1-3
D: TRBD1
V: TRBV14
size: -
CDR3: CASSHGTDSGNTIYF
DNA: TGTGCCAGCAGCCATGGGACAGACTCTGGAAACACCATATATTTT

J: TRBJ2-5
D: -
V: TRBV18
size: -
CDR3: CASSPQEQETQYF
DNA: TGTGCCAGCTCACCACAGGAGCAAGAGACCCAGTACTTC

J: TRBJ2-7
D: TRBD2
V: TRBV14
size: -
CDR3: CASSPQTGLQQYF
DNA: TGTGCCAGCAGCCCCCAAACGGGACTACAGCAGTACTTC

J: TRBJ2-1
D: -
V: TRBV5-1
size: -
CDR3: CASREGTPSYNEQFF
DNA: TGCGCCAGCAGGGAGGGGACCCCCTCCTACAATGAGCAGTTCTTC

J: TRBJ2-1
D: TRBD2
V: TRBV9
size: -
CDR3: CASSARLAGDQNNEQFF
DNA: TGTGCCAGCAGCGCTCGATTAGCGGGAGATCAGAACAATGAGCAGTTCTTC

J: TRBJ1-5
D: TRBD1
V: TRBV5-6
size: -
CDR3: CASGTGDQPQHF
DNA: TGTGCCAGCGGTACAGGGGATCAGCCCCAGCATTTT

J: TRBJ2-3
D: TRBD2
V: TRBV28
size: many
CDR3: CASRKVAGGITDTQYF
DNA: TGTGCCAGCAGGAAGGTAGCGGGAGGGATCACAGATACGCAGTATTTT

J: TRBJ2-3
D: -
V: TRBV27
size: -
CDR3: CASSLFGQGTDTQYF
DNA: TGTGCCAGCAGTTTATTCGGCCAGGGCACAGATACGCAGTATTTT

J: TRBJ1-4
D: TRBD1
V: TRBV5-1
size: -
CDR3: CASNSGQGVPFNEKLFF
DNA: TGCGCCAGCAATTCCGGACAGGGGGTTCCGTTTAATGAAAAACTGTTTTTT

J: TRBJ2-1
D: TRBD2
V: TRBV9
size: -
CDR3: CASSVATGGLGLARYNEQFF
DNA: TGTGCCAGCAGCGTAGCTACTGGGGGACTGGGACTAGCGAGGTACAATGAGCAGTTCTTC

J: TRBJ1-4
D: -
V: TRBV27
size: -
CDR3: CASSFLSGPEKLFF
DNA: TGTGCCAGCAGTTTTCTGTCAGGGCCTGAAAAACTGTTTTTT

J: TRBJ2-1
D: TRBD1
V: TRBV28
size: -
CDR3: CASNLGQTVSNEQFF
DNA: TGTGCCAGCAATTTGGGACAGACGGTTTCCAATGAGCAGTTCTTC

J: TRBJ2-1
D: TRBD2
V: TRBV5-1
size: few
CDR3: CASSLQGLERPDEQFF
DNA: TGCGCCAGCAGCTTGCAGGGACTAGAAAGGCCAGATGAGCAGTTCTTC